The 3 T cell receptor beta chains in this list originate from one sample, sequenced in a study of cytotoxic CD8 clonotypes in ibrutinib-treated CLL. TCRdb's table, derived via immunoSEQ multiplex PCR, lists solely in-frame clones and lacks some. The table shows tens of thousands of clones, with approximately 90% occurring only once. Sequencing was performed on PBMCs, taken after 12 months of ibrutinib treatment. The receptors come from a human donor with chronic lymphocytic leukemia.

V gene TRBV30 combines with J gene TRBJ2-3; D is possibly TRBD2 (6 bases). Trimming shortened V by 5 bases and J by 3 bases, and 15 bases separated the two germline ends. The CDR3 extends over 14 amino acids. Germline CDR1 reads GTSNPN; CDR2 reads SVGIG (reference sequence). CDR3 bases: TGTGCCTGGGCGCCGGGACTTCGGACAGATACGCAGTATTTT. It codes for CAWAPGLRTDTQYF.

This clone was seen more than once but under ten times. V gene TRBV27 combines with J gene TRBJ2-3; 9 nucleotides align to TRBD1. Germline V gene lookup returns CDR1 MNHEY and CDR2 SMNVEV (reference sequence). Unmatched junction bases numbered 3, after V lost 3 bases and J lost 2 bases. The CDR3 sequence is 15 residues long. The CDR3 spells CASSLGQGHTDTQYF. The DNA for the CDR3 is TGTGCCAGCAGTTTGGGACAGGGACACACAGATACGCAGTATTTT.

In DNA, the CDR3 is TGCGCCAGCAGCGAAACAGCTCACTCTGGAAACACCATATATTTT. It codes for CASSETAHSGNTIYF. The rearrangement joins TRBV5-1 to TRBJ1-3; D unclear. The CDR3 runs 15 residues. Per germline, CDR1 SGHRS and CDR2 YFSETQ. V shed 4 bases and J shed 0 bases, with 11 bases lying between them.